These 24 T cell receptor beta chains were all obtained from the same sample, sequenced in a study of T cell responses to AZD1222 COVID-19 vaccine. Using immunoSEQ multiplex PCR, the repertoire was profiled, and TCRdb retains in-frame clones only, with some absent. The data hold about 120,000 clones, with around nine tenths observed a single time. Sequenced here: peripheral blood, sampled on day 0 of AZD1222 vaccination. The receptors shown here come from an adult in good health.

This clone was recorded a few times. This chain connects TRBV6-5 to TRBJ2-2, with 8 bases identical to TRBD1. The length of the CDR3 is 15 residues. With 4 bases clipped from V and 7 bases from J, the junction kept 8 bases outside the gene matches. CDR1 MNHEY and CDR2 SVGAGI come from the germline V gene. This CDR3 is CASSSTGGGNGELFF. The DNA for the CDR3 is TGTGCCAGCAGTTCAACAGGGGGTGGGAACGGGGAGCTGTTTTTT.

The chain has TRBV24-1 and TRBJ2-7; a weak D match, TRBD1 (5 bases). Germline loops: CDR1 KGHDR, CDR2 SFDVKD. V lost 3 bases, J lost 3 bases, and 14 bases lay in between. CDR3 length equals 15 residues. The CDR3 nucleotides are TGTGCCACCAGTGATGCCAGGACACGTCACTACGAGCAGTACTTC. It translates to CATSDARTRHYEQYF.

This sequence joins TRBV19 and TRBJ1-1, with no clear D. The CDR3 runs 14 residues. Trimming cost V 5 bases and J 4 bases, with 14 bases left between them. Germline V gene data show CDR1 as LNHDA and CDR2 as SQIVND (reference sequence). The CDR3 protein is CASSPRAWGTEAFF. The CDR3, as DNA: TGTGCCAGTAGTCCCCGTGCTTGGGGCACTGAAGCTTTCTTT.

The chain combines TRBV21-1 with TRBJ2-2; no DNA check was done on the table's D call, TRBD2. TRBV21-1 is recorded as a pseudogene. This CDR3 comprises 17 residues. CDR3 sequence reads: CASSFWASGRNTGELFF. The CDR3 DNA reads TGTGCCAGCAGCTTCTGGGCTAGCGGGAGGAACACCGGGGAGCTGTTTTTT.

The V call is TRBV3-1 (or the pseudogene TRBV3-2), the J call TRBJ1-5; 11 positions agree with TRBD1. This CDR3 is built from 15 residues. The V and J ends lost 5 bases and 3 bases, in that order; junction bases with no gene match: 3. Germline-derived CDR1 and CDR2 are LGHDT and YNNKEL (reference sequence). CDR3 amino acids: CASSGTGGNNQPQHF. The DNA for the CDR3 is TGTGCCAGCAGCGGGACAGGGGGTAACAATCAGCCCCAGCATTTT.

V gene TRBV29-1 combines with J gene TRBJ2-1; D is uncertain. Looked up from germline, CDR1 is SQVTM and CDR2 is ANQGSEA. The CDR3 is 13 residues long. Trimming took off 6 bases at V and 4 bases at J, with 13 bases between the two ends. The chain's CDR3 is CSVRVSTYNEQFF. In nucleotides, the CDR3 is TGCAGCGTCCGGGTCTCAACGTACAATGAGCAGTTCTTC.

This sequence joins TRBV29-1 and TRBJ2-2; D perhaps matches TRBD2 (5 bases). CDR3 size: 14 residues. Germline V gene sequence: CDR1 SQVTM, CDR2 ANQGSEA. V shed 6 bases and J shed 1 base, with 12 bases lying between them. Here the CDR3 reads CSVRWAGNTGELFF. CDR3 nucleotides: TGCAGCGTCCGGTGGGCGGGGAACACCGGGGAGCTGTTTTTT.

The J gene is TRBJ1-6, the V gene TRBV6-6, with a tentative D call TRBD1 (6 bases). V was cut by 4 bases and J by 7 bases, with 17 bases left in between. The CDR3 loop spans 16 amino acids. Germline loops: CDR1 MNHNY, CDR2 SVGAGI (reference sequence). This chain's CDR3 is CASSFSLTGENSPLHF. The DNA of the CDR3 is TGTGCCAGCAGTTTCTCGCTGACAGGTGAAAATTCACCCCTCCACTTT.

V gene TRBV20-1 combines with J gene TRBJ2-4, with D uncertain. V was pared by 6 bases and J by 8 bases, with 8 bases between. Germline V gene sequence: CDR1 DFQATT, CDR2 SNEGSKA (reference sequence). CDR3 length: 10 amino acids. In DNA form, the CDR3 reads TGCAGTGCCGAAGTGGACATTCAGTACTTC. Protein: CSAEVDIQYF.

This clone was recorded a few times. CDR3 DNA sequence: TGCGCCAGCAACCTACAGGGAGAAGGGGTCTACGAGCAGTACTTC. This codes for CASNLQGEGVYEQYF. The rearrangement uses TRBV10-1 and TRBJ2-7; perhaps TRBD1 as D (6 bases). Germline assignment: CDR1 WNHNN and CDR2 SYGVQD (reference sequence). The CDR3 contains 15 residues. Deletions cut 7 bases from V and 3 bases from J, with 19 bases between.

V is TRBV10-3 and J is TRBJ2-5; a weak D match, TRBD1 (7 bases). Germline values: CDR1 ENHRY, CDR2 SYGVKD. V lost 2 bases and J lost 5, with 15 bases in between. This CDR3 has 15 amino acids. The CDR3 DNA reads as TGTGCCATCAGTGAGCCGGAACAGGGGAGGGAGACCCAGTACTTC. This sequence encodes CAISEPEQGRETQYF.

The V call is TRBV9, the J call TRBJ2-5; the match to TRBD1 covers 7 bases. Germline CDR1 is SGDLS and CDR2 is YYNGEE. CDR3 length: 14 amino acids. J lost 2 bases, V lost 4 bases, and 5 bases had no gene match. This CDR3 reads CASSPGQAQETQYF. The DNA of the CDR3 is TGTGCCAGCAGCCCCGGACAGGCACAAGAGACCCAGTACTTC.

The V and J genes are TRBV7-9 and TRBJ1-2; 9 nucleotides match TRBD1. Germline V gene lookup returns CDR1 SEHNR and CDR2 FQNEAQ (reference sequence). The CDR3 sequence is 17 residues long. V dropped 5 bases and J dropped 0; count of bases not matched to a gene: 10. CDR3 bases: TGTGCCAGCAGCCATGACAGGGGGGATCCAACTAACTATGGCTACACCTTC. It encodes CASSHDRGDPTNYGYTF. The whole variable domain, filled in from reference TRBV7-9 and TRBJ1-2, reads DTGVSQNPRHKITKRGQNVTFRCDPISEHNRLYWYRQTLGQGPEFLTYFQNEAQLEKSRLLSDRFSAERPKGSFSTLEIQRTEQGDSAMYLCASSHDRGDPTNYGYTFGSGTRLTVV.

Points on this clone: The sample contains more than one DNA sequence encoding this CDR3. The rearrangement uses TRBV15 and TRBJ1-1, with D possibly being TRBD1 (6 bases). This CDR3 has 13 amino acids. Per the germline V gene, CDR1 is LNHNV and CDR2 is YYDKDF (reference sequence). Trimming took 3 bases from V and 1 from J, leaving 6 bases between them. The CDR3 DNA reads as TGTGCCACCAGCAGGACAGGGAACACTGAAGCTTTCTTT. It is translated as CATSRTGNTEAFF.

CDR3 DNA sequence: TGTGCCAGCAGCACTGAAGGGGGTCCCTCTGGAAACACCATATATTTT. Protein sequence: CASSTEGGPSGNTIYF. The V call is TRBV11-2, the J call TRBJ1-3; perhaps TRBD1 as D (6 bases). The CDR3 is 16 amino acids. V shed 5 bases and J shed 0 bases, with 14 bases lying between them. Germline V gives CDR1 SGHAT, CDR2 FQNNGV.

The CDR3 DNA is TGCAGTGCTAGGGACAACTACGAGCAGTACTTC. Its protein product is CSARDNYEQYF. This rearrangement joins TRBV20-1 to TRBJ2-7, with a possible D match to TRBD1 (5 bases). Germline V lookup: CDR1 DFQATT, CDR2 SNEGSKA (reference sequence). V shed 3 bases and J shed 3 bases, with 6 bases lying between them. The CDR3 consists of 11 residues.

The chain carries TRBV5-1 and TRBJ2-7; a weak D match, TRBD2 (5 bases). V was cut by 4 bases and J by 7 bases, with 18 bases left in between. Germline lookup yields CDR1 SGHRS and CDR2 YFSETQ. This CDR3 region has 14 residues. In nucleotides, the CDR3 is TGCGCCAGCAGCCCGGACTCACGGCTGGGGGAGCAGTACTTC. Amino acids: CASSPDSRLGEQYF.

This chain connects TRBV7-2 to TRBJ1-2; a weak D match, TRBD1 (5 bases). There are 14 residues in the CDR3. Germline V gene data show CDR1 as SGHTA and CDR2 as FQGNSA. V lost 2 bases, J lost 4 bases, and 11 bases lay in between. Written as DNA, the CDR3 is TGTGCCAGCAGCTTATTGGGGGGTGGCTATGGCTACACCTTC. Encoded protein: CASSLLGGGYGYTF. The whole variable domain, remainder taken from reference TRBV7-2 and TRBJ1-2, is GAGVSQSPSNKVTEKGKDVELRCDPISGHTALYWYRQSLGQGLEFLIYFQGNSAPDKSGLPSDRFSAERTGGSVSTLTIQRTQQEDSAVYLCASSLLGGGYGYTFGSGTRLTVV.

This chain uses TRBV6-6 with TRBJ2-7; TRBD1 aligns across 9 bases. Germline lookup yields CDR1 MNHNY and CDR2 SVGAGI (reference sequence). V was clipped by 2 bases and J by 5 bases; unmatched bases: 7. The CDR3 is 15 amino acids. As DNA, the CDR3 is TGTGCCAGCAGTTACGTTGGACAGGGGATGGACGAGCAGTACTTC. Its translation: CASSYVGQGMDEQYF.

The gene calls are TRBV10-3 and TRBJ1-2; D gene unclear. The V gene's germline CDR1 is ENHRY and CDR2 SYGVKD. CDR3 length: 13 residues. Deletions cut 2 bases from V and 4 bases from J, with 8 bases between. Written as DNA, the CDR3 is TGTGCCATCAGTGAGGCCGGGCTCTATGGCTACACCTTC. It yields the protein CAISEAGLYGYTF.

The chain carries TRBV12-5 and TRBJ1-2; possibly TRBD1 for D (6 bases). In germline, CDR1 is LGHNT, CDR2 FRNRAP. The length of the CDR3 is 13 residues. Trimming left V 0 bases short and J 7 bases short, with 9 bases between. The DNA of the CDR3 is TGTGCTAGTGGTTTGGTAGGGGGGCTTGGCTACACCTTC. Translated: CASGLVGGLGYTF.

The chain employs TRBV6-6 and TRBJ1-2; possible D gene TRBD1, 5 bases. The V gene lost 2 bases and the J gene lost 4 bases, with 8 bases spanning the gap. The CDR3 contains 13 residues. Per germline, CDR1 MNHNY and CDR2 SVGAGI (reference sequence). Here the CDR3 DNA reads TGTGCCAGCAGTTACGGCGGGACCTATGGCTACACCTTC. Its translation: CASSYGGTYGYTF.

J is TRBJ2-7 and V is TRBV2; TRBD2 might be the D (6 bases). This CDR3 spans 15 amino acids. The germline CDR1 and CDR2 sequences are SNHLY and FYNNEI. Trimming stripped 4 bases from V and 0 bases from J, with 13 bases between. CDR3 region: CASSGIRGNSYEQYF. For the CDR3, the DNA is TGTGCCAGCAGTGGGATTCGCGGGAACTCCTACGAGCAGTACTTC.

The chain couples TRBV4-1 to TRBJ1-4, with 10 bases fitting TRBD1. The CDR3 spans 15 residues. V was pared by 2 bases and J by 5 bases, with 2 bases of the junction left unmatched. From germline, CDR1 is MGHRA and CDR2 YSYEKL. The CDR3 nucleotides read TGCGCCAGCAGCCAACCGGGACAGGGGAATGAAAAACTGTTTTTT. Protein product: CASSQPGQGNEKLFF.